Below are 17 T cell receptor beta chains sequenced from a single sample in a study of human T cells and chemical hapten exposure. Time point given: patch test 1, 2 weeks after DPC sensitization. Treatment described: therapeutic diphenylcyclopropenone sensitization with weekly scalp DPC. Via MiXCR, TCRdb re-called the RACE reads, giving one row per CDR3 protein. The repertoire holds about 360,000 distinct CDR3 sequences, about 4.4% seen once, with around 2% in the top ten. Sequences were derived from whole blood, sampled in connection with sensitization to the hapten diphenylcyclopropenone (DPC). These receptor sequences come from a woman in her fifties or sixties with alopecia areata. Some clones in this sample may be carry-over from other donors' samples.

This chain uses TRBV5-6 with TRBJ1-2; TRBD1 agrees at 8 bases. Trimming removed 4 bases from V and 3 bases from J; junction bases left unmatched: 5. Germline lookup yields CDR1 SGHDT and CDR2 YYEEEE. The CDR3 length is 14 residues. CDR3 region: CASSVGQGYYGYTF. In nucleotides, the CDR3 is TGTGCCAGCAGCGTTGGACAGGGTTACTATGGCTACACCTTC.

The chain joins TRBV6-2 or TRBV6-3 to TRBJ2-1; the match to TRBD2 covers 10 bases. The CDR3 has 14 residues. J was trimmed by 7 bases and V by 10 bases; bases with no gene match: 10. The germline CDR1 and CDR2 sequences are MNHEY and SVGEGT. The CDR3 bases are TGTGCCACACGTAGCGGGAGGATGCGTAATGAGCAGTTCTTC. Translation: CATRSGRMRNEQFF.

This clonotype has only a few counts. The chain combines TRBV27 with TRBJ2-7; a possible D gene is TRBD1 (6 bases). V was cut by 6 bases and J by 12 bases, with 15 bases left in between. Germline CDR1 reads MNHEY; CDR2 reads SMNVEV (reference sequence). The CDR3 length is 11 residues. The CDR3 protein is CASSLRGHTYF. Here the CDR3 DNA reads TGTGCCAGCAGCCTGAGGGGACACACGTACTTC.

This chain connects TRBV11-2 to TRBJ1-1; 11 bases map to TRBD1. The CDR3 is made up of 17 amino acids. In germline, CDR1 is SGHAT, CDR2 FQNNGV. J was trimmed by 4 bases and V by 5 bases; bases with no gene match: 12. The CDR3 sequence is CASSPWRTGGSSTEAFF. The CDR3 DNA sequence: TGTGCCAGCAGCCCCTGGCGGACAGGGGGCTCCAGCACTGAAGCTTTCTTT.

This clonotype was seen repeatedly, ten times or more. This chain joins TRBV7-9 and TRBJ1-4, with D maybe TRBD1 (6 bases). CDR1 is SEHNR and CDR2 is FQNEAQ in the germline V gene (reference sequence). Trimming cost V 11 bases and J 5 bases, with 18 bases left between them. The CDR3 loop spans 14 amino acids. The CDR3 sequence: CAVPPGGQNEKLFF. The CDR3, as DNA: TGTGCCGTTCCCCCGGGGGGCCAGAATGAAAAACTGTTTTTT.

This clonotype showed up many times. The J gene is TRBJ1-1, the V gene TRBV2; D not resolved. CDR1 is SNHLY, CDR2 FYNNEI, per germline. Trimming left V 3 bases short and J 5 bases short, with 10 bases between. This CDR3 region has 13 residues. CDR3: CASSEGMRTEAFF. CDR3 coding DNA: TGTGCCAGCAGTGAGGGGATGAGGACTGAAGCTTTCTTT.

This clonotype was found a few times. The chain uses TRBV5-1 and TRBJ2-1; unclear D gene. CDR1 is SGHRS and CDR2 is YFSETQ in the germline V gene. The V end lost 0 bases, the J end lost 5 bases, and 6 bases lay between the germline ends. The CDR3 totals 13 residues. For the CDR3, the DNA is TGCGCCAGCAGCTTGGCCCTGAACAATGAGCAGTTCTTC. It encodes CASSLALNNEQFF.

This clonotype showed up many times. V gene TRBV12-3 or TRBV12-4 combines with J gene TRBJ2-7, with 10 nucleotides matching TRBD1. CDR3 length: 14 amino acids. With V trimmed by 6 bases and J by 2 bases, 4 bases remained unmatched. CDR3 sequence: CASSLGTGAYEQYF. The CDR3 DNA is TGTGCCAGCAGCTTGGGGACAGGGGCCTACGAGCAGTACTTC.

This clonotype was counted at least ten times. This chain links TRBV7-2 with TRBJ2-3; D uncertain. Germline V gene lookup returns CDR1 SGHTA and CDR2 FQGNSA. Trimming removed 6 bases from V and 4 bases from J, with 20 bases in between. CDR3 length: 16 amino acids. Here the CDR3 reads CASSQDPPRRADTQYF. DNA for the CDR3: TGTGCCAGCAGTCAAGACCCTCCCCGCCGGGCAGATACGCAGTATTTT.

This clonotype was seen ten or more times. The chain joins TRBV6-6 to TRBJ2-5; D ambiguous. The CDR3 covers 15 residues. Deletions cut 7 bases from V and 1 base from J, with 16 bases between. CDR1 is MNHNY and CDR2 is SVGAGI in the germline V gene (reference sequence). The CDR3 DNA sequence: TGTGCCAGCACCCGAACGTCGACTGCCCAAGAGACCCAGTACTTC. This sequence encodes CASTRTSTAQETQYF.

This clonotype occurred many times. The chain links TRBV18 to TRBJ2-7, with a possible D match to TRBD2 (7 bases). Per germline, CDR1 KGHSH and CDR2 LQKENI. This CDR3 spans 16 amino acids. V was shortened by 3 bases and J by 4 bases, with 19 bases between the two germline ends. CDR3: CASSPGGGGVRYEQYF. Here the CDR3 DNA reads TGTGCCAGCTCACCGGGAGGCGGGGGCGTCAGGTACGAGCAGTACTTC.

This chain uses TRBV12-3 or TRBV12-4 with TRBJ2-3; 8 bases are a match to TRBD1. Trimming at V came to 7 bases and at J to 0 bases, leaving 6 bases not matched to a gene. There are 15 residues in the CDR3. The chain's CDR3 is CASTRGQDSTDTQYF. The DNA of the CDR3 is TGTGCCAGCACTCGGGGACAGGACAGCACAGATACGCAGTATTTT.

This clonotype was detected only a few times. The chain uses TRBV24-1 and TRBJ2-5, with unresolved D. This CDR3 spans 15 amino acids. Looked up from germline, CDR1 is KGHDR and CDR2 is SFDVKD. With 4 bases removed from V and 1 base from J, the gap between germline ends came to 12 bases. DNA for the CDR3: TGTGCCACCAGTGAAGGAGAAGGGCCCCAAGAGACCCAGTACTTC. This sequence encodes CATSEGEGPQETQYF.

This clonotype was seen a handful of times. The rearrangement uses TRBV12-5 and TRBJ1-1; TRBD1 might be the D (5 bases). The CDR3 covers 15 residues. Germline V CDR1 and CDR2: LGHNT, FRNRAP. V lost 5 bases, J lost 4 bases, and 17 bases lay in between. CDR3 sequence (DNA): TGTGCTAGTGGTCCCCAGGACCGTGGGGGCACTGAAGCTTTCTTT. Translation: CASGPQDRGGTEAFF.

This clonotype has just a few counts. The CDR3 is CASSLGDRVMDTQYF. In DNA form, the CDR3 reads TGTGCCAGCAGCTTAGGGGACAGGGTAATGGATACGCAGTATTTT. V and J are TRBV7-2 and TRBJ2-3, with 9 bases matching TRBD1. This CDR3 spans 15 amino acids. J was trimmed by 6 bases and V by 1 base; bases with no gene match: 5. The germline gives CDR1 SGHTA, CDR2 FQGNSA.

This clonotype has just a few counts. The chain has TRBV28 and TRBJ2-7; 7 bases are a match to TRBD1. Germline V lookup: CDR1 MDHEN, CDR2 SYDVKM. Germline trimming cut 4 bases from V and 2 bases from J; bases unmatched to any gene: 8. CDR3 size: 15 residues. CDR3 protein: CASSSGDRVTYEQYF. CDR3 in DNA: TGTGCCAGCAGTTCCGGAGACAGGGTAACCTACGAGCAGTACTTC.

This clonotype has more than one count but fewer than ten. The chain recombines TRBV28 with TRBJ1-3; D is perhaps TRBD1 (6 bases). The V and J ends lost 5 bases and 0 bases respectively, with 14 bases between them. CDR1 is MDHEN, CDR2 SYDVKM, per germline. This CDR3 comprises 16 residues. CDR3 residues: CASSTPGVRSGNTIYF. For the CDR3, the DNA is TGTGCCAGCAGTACTCCAGGGGTCCGCTCTGGAAACACCATATATTTT.